This is a list of T cell receptor beta chains from one sample in a study of technical replicates of blood from a few donors. Here immunoSEQ multiplex PCR was the method, and the copy in TCRdb shows in-frame clones only, minus some. Of 65,000 to 80,000 clones in the sample, 95% to 98% were seen once. Sequencing was done on a sample of T cells isolated from PBMCs. These receptor sequences come from a human donor in good health. Both conserved end residues are part of each CDR3. The order of the fields is CDR3 length, clone size, D gene, J gene, V gene, CDR3 DNA, CDR3 protein. A D gene is named only where the DNA matches it firmly. Rows give clone size only sometimes, using once, few, many, or a class for an expanded clone.

>11|NA|NA|TRBJ1-1|TRBV20-1
TGCAGTGCTAGTCCGAGTCTACAAGCTTTCTTT
CSASPSLQAFF
>17|NA|TRBD2|TRBJ2-1|TRBV5-1
TGCGCCAGCAGCGTTCAACTAGCGGGAGGCTCCTACAATGAGCAGTTCTTC
CASSVQLAGGSYNEQFF
>16|NA|TRBD2|TRBJ2-3|TRBV7-2
TGTGCCAGCAGCCAAGGTCCGTTAGCGGGAGGATATACGCAGTATTTT
CASSQGPLAGGYTQYF
>15|NA|NA|TRBJ1-4|TRBV10-1
TGCGCCAGCAGTGAGCGAGCAGGGTGGGATGAAAAACTGTTTTTT
CASSERAGWDEKLFF
>17|NA|TRBD2|TRBJ2-3|TRBV4-1
TGCGCCAGCAGCCCCCCGGGGCTAGCGGTCCGCACAGATACGCAGTATTTT
CASSPPGLAVRTDTQYF
>14|NA|NA|TRBJ2-5|TRBV5-1
TGCGCCAGCAGCTTGGCCAGAGGTCGGGAGACCCAGTACTTC
CASSLARGRETQYF
>13|NA|NA|TRBJ2-1|TRBV11-3
TGTGCCAGCAGCTTGGGGGGGCGAGGTGAGCAGTTCTTC
CASSLGGRGEQFF
>11|NA|TRBD1|TRBJ2-5|TRBV30
TGTGCCTGGGGGACAGGGGAGACCCAGTACTTC
CAWGTGETQYF
>12|once|TRBD2|TRBJ2-5|TRBV30
TGTGCCTGGGGACTAGCGCGCGAGACCCAGTACTTC
CAWGLARETQYF
>10|NA|NA|TRBJ2-3|TRBV20-1
TGCAGCCCTTCTACAGATACGCAGTATTTT
CSPSTDTQYF
>14|NA|NA|TRBJ2-1|TRBV28
TGTGCCAGCAGTTTTTCAGGGGCTGGGAATGAGCAGTTCTTC
CASSFSGAGNEQFF
>15|NA|TRBD1|TRBJ1-1|TRBV16
TGTGCCAGCAGCAAGGCGGGGACAGGGGGCACTGAAGCTTTCTTT
CASSKAGTGGTEAFF
>12|once|NA|TRBJ1-1|TRBV5-8
TGTGCCAGCAGCTTGGAAGGGCGGGGAGCTTTCTTT
CASSLEGRGAFF
>15|NA|NA|TRBJ1-2|TRBV9
TGTGCCAGCAGCTCTTCCCGCGGGGGGAGTTATGGCTACACCTTC
CASSSSRGGSYGYTF
>14|NA|NA|TRBJ1-2|TRBV6-1
TGTGCCAGCAGTGACTGGGCAGCCTACTATGGCTACACCTTC
CASSDWAAYYGYTF
>12|NA|NA|TRBJ2-1|TRBV29-1
TGCAGCGTTAATATTGGCAGCAATGAGCAGTTCTTC
CSVNIGSNEQFF
>15|NA|TRBD2|TRBJ2-1|TRBV4-2
TGTGCCAGCCGCAGACTAGCGGGAGAGTACAATGAGCAGTTCTTC
CASRRLAGEYNEQFF
>14|NA|NA|TRBJ2-3|TRBV7-9
TGTGCCAGCAGCGGCACCCCGAGCACAGATACGCAGTATTTT
CASSGTPSTDTQYF
>15|NA|TRBD2|TRBJ2-3|TRBV9
TGTGCCAGCAGCGTTAGGGACTACAGCACAGATACGCAGTATTTT
CASSVRDYSTDTQYF
>15|NA|TRBD1|TRBJ2-3|TRBV5-6
TGTGCCAGCAGCTGGACAGGGGAGGAGGGAGATACGCAGTATTTT
CASSWTGEEGDTQYF
>16|NA|TRBD2|TRBJ2-1|TRBV4-3
TGCGCCAGCAGCCAAGAGAAGCGGGAACTAGACAATGAGCAGTTCTTC
CASSQEKRELDNEQFF
>13|NA|NA|TRBJ1-2|TRBV14
TGTGCCAGCAGCCCCCAGGGGTACTATGGCTACACCTTC
CASSPQGYYGYTF
>16|NA|NA|TRBJ2-7|TRBV27
TGTGCCAGCAGTTTATATTCGGGGGTCTTCGCCTACGAGCAGTACTTC
CASSLYSGVFAYEQYF
>11|NA|TRBD2|TRBJ2-5|TRBV29-1
TGCAGCGTTCTGACTAGCCAGACCCAGTACTTC
CSVLTSQTQYF
>16|NA|NA|TRBJ2-3|TRBV14
TGTGCCAGCAGCCAAGCCCTAGATAGGCGTACAGATACGCAGTATTTT
CASSQALDRRTDTQYF
>14|NA|NA|TRBJ2-5|TRBV13
TGTGCCAGCAGCTTAGGCGAGGGCTGGAAGACCCAGTACTTC
CASSLGEGWKTQYF
>14|NA|TRBD2|TRBJ2-7|TRBV5-4
TGTGCCAGCAGCTTGGAGCGGGAGATCTACGAGCAGTACTTC
CASSLEREIYEQYF
>15|NA|TRBD2|TRBJ2-3|TRBV2
TGTGCCAGCAGGGGACTAGCGGGGGGCACAGATACGCAGTATTTT
CASRGLAGGTDTQYF
>14|NA|NA|TRBJ2-7|TRBV7-9
TGTGCCAGCAGTTACCCGGGAGAAACCTACGAGCAGTACTTC
CASSYPGETYEQYF
>13|NA|TRBD1|TRBJ2-7|TRBV25-1
TGTGCCAGCAGTGGGACAGGGAGGTACGAGCAGTACTTC
CASSGTGRYEQYF
>18|NA|TRBD2|TRBJ2-2|TRBV27
TGTGCCAGCAGTTTTCAGCTAGCGGGAGGGCCGACCACCGGGGAGCTGTTTTTT
CASSFQLAGGPTTGELFF
>8|NA|NA|TRBJ2-7|TRBV2
TGTGCCAGCGGGGACTTCGAGTTC
CASGDFEF
>15|NA|NA|TRBJ2-7|TRBV28
TGTGCCAGCAGTTCCTCGGCTAGCGCTTCCTACGAGCAGTACTTC
CASSSSASASYEQYF
>14|NA|NA|TRBJ1-5|TRBV4-3
TGCGCCAGCAGCCAAGAGGGCGGCAATCAGCCCCAGCATTTT
CASSQEGGNQPQHF
>14|once|NA|TRBJ2-3|TRBV5-4
TGTGCCAGCAGCTCGATTGGTAGTACAGATACGCAGTATTTT
CASSSIGSTDTQYF
>14|NA|NA|TRBJ2-1|TRBV7-3
TGTGCCAGCAGCTTATATAGCCAGGGCGGTGAGCAGTTCTTC
CASSLYSQGGEQFF
>13|once|NA|TRBJ2-1|TRBV11-2
TGTGCCAGCAGCTTCGGGGAAGACAATGAGCAGTTCTTC
CASSFGEDNEQFF
>15|NA|TRBD1|TRBJ2-3|TRBV27
TGTGCCAGCAGTCCCCTTATGGGACAGGGAGATACGCAGTATTTT
CASSPLMGQGDTQYF
>13|NA|NA|TRBJ1-5|TRBV27
TGTGCCAGCAGTTACCTACAGGGACAGCCCCAGCATTTT
CASSYLQGQPQHF